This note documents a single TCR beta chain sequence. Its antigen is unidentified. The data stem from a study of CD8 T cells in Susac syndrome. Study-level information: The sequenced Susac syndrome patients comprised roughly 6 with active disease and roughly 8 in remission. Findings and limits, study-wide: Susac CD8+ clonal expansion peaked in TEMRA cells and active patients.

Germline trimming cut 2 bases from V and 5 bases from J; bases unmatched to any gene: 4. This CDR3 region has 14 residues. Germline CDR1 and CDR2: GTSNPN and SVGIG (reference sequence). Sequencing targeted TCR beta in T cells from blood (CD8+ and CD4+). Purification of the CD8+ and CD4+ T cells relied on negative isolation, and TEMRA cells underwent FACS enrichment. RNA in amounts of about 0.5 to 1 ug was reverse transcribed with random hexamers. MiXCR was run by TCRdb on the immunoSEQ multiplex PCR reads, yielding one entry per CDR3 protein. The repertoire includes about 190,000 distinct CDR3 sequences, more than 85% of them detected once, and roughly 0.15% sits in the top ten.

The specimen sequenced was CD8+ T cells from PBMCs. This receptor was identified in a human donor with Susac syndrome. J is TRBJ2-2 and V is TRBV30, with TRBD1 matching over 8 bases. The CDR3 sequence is CAWSSTGVTGELFF. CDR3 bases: TGTGCCTGGAGTTCGACAGGGGTGACCGGGGAGCTGTTTTTT.